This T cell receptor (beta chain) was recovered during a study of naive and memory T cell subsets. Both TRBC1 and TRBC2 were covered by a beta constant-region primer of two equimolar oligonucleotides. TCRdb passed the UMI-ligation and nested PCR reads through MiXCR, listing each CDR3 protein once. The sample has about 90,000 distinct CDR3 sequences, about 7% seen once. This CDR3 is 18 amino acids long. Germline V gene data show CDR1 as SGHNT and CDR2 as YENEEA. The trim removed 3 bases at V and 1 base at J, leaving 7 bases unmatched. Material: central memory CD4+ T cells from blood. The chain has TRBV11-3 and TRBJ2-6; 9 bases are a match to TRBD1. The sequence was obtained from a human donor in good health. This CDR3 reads CASSFPQGAVSGANVLTF. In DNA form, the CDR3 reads TGTGCCAGCAGCTTCCCACAGGGGGCTGTATCTGGGGCCAACGTCCTGACTTTC.